This T cell receptor (beta chain) was captured in a study of blood T cells in healthy people across ages. Study outcomes and limitations: Estimates drawn from one million T cells were deemed to understate diversity.

Looked up from germline, CDR1 is MNHEY and CDR2 is SMNVEV (reference sequence). Trimming left V 1 base short and J 7 bases short, with 8 bases between. The CDR3 loop spans 14 amino acids. For every donor, a draw yielded around 10 milliliters of peripheral blood. This clonotype appeared a few times. Its antigen remains unidentified. PCR was performed a second time for roughly 6 to 12 cycles using a sample-barcoded 5' primer and a J-beta primer mix. TCRdb re-derived calls from the 5' RACE reads in MiXCR, one entry per CDR3 protein. The table has approximately 770,000 distinct CDR3 sequences, nearly 60% seen once; the top ten hold 22%.

The chain combines TRBV27 with TRBJ1-6; D possibly corresponds to TRBD1 (5 bases). Specimen: blood. This receptor was obtained from a man younger than 40 in good health. CDR3 sequence (DNA): TGTGCCAGCAGTTTATGGGGCCTGAATTCACCCCTCCACTTT. This gives the protein CASSLWGLNSPLHF.